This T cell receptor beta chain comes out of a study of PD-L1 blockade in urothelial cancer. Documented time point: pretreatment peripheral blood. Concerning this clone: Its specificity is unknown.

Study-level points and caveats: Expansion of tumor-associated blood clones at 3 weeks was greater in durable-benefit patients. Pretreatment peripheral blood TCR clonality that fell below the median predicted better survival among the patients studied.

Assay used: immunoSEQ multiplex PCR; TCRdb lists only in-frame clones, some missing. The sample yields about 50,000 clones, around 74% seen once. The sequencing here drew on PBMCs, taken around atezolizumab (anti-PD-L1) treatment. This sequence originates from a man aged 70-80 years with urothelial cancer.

CDR3 protein: CASSYRRVTYEQYF. The CDR3 DNA follows: TGTGCCAGCAGTTACCGGCGGGTGACCTACGAGCAGTACTTC. The rearrangement uses TRBV6-5 and TRBJ2-7; perhaps TRBD2 as D (5 bases). The length of the CDR3 is 14 residues. CDR1 is MNHEY and CDR2 is SVGAGI in the germline V gene. V shed 2 bases and J shed 2 bases, with 10 bases lying between them.